These T cell receptor beta chains were read from a single sample in a study of blood T cell repertoires in COVID-19. Here immunoSEQ multiplex PCR was the method, and the copy in TCRdb shows in-frame clones only, minus some. The sample shows some 250,000 clones, 75% to 90% of them seen only once. Sequencing used peripheral blood. The receptors here all came from a young man with active or convalescent COVID-19. Both conserved end residues are part of each CDR3. D genes are given only for firm matches. Size tells how often a clone was seen (once, few, many) or the class of an expanded clone, and some rows leave it out.

v_gene	abundance	d_gene	j_gene	CDR3aa	CDR3nt
TRBV4-2	-	-	TRBJ1-1	CASSQVGSSTEAFF	TGTGCCAGCAGCCAAGTTGGCAGTTCCACTGAAGCTTTCTTT
TRBV7-9	-	-	TRBJ2-7	CASTGSSYEQYF	TGTGCCAGCACCGGGAGCTCCTACGAGCAGTACTTC
TRBV7-6	once	-	TRBJ2-1	CASSTRPRSNEQFF	TGTGCCAGCAGCACCAGGCCCCGGTCCAATGAGCAGTTCTTC
TRBV30	-	TRBD2	TRBJ2-3	CAWSPSERGTTDTQYF	TGTGCCTGGAGTCCATCGGAGCGGGGGACCACAGATACGCAGTATTTT
TRBV4-1	-	-	TRBJ2-1	CASSQGVTVGGRNEQFF	TGCGCCAGCAGCCAAGGAGTAACGGTCGGGGGGCGGAATGAGCAGTTCTTC
TRBV5-1	-	TRBD1	TRBJ1-1	CASSLAQGGTEAFF	TGCGCCAGCAGCTTGGCCCAGGGGGGCACTGAAGCTTTCTTT
TRBV18	-	-	TRBJ1-2	CASSLGGESGYTF	TGTGCCAGCTCACTGGGAGGGGAAAGTGGCTACACCTTC
TRBV19	-	TRBD1	TRBJ2-7	CASSSRDRAYEQYF	TGTGCCAGTAGTAGCCGGGACAGAGCCTACGAGCAGTACTTC
TRBV9	-	-	TRBJ2-3	CASSVFGGEGSDTQYF	TGTGCCAGCAGCGTTTTTGGAGGGGAAGGGTCAGATACGCAGTATTTT
TRBV21-1	once	-	TRBJ1-6	CASSKALGSSYNSPLHF	TGTGCCAGCAGCAAAGCGCTCGGGAGCTCCTATAATTCACCCCTCCACTTT
TRBV7-9	once	-	TRBJ1-1	CASSLVGNTEAFF	TGTGCCAGCAGCTTAGTCGGGAACACTGAAGCTTTCTTT
TRBV27	once	TRBD1	TRBJ2-5	CASSDRAPQETQYF	TGTGCCAGCAGCGACAGGGCCCCGCAAGAGACCCAGTACTTC
TRBV12-3/TRBV12-4	-	-	TRBJ1-2	CASSLASTYGYTF	TGTGCCAGCAGTTTAGCGAGTACTTATGGCTACACCTTC
TRBV7-9	-	TRBD1	TRBJ1-2	CASSPTGKDYGYTF	TGTGCCAGCAGCCCGACAGGGAAAGACTATGGCTACACCTTC
TRBV3-1/TRBV3-2	-	-	TRBJ2-3	CASSPSPSRDTQYF	TGTGCCAGCAGCCCAAGCCCTAGCCGAGATACGCAGTATTTT
TRBV19	-	TRBD1	TRBJ2-7	CASSMGQGASYEQYF	TGTGCCAGTAGTATGGGGCAGGGGGCTTCCTACGAGCAGTACTTC
TRBV2	-	-	TRBJ1-2	CAIAVQGFNYGYTF	TGTGCCATAGCGGTCCAGGGCTTTAACTATGGCTACACCTTC
TRBV7-2	-	TRBD1	TRBJ2-1	CASSLGGGPYNEQFF	TGTGCCAGCAGCTTAGGAGGGGGCCCCTACAATGAGCAGTTCTTC
TRBV9	-	-	TRBJ1-3	CASRKGNAAGNTIYF	TGTGCCAGTAGAAAGGGGAACGCGGCTGGAAACACCATATATTTT
TRBV4-1	-	-	TRBJ2-7	CASSQVRQGGQYF	TGCGCCAGCAGCCAAGTTCGCCAGGGCGGGCAGTACTTC
TRBV5-6	-	-	TRBJ1-3	CASSFQRTSGNTIYF	TGTGCCAGCAGCTTCCAAAGGACTTCTGGAAACACCATATATTTT
TRBV7-6	-	TRBD2	TRBJ2-7	CASSLGSGTSGGTRLYEQYF	TGTGCCAGCAGCTTAGGATCCGGGACTAGCGGGGGGACAAGACTCTACGAGCAGTACTTC
TRBV3-1/TRBV3-2	once	TRBD1	TRBJ2-7	CASTRDRGPYEQYF	TGTGCCAGTACCCGGGACAGGGGGCCCTACGAGCAGTACTTC
TRBV7-2	once	TRBD2	TRBJ2-2	CASSRGGYTGELFF	TGTGCCAGCAGCCGGGGGGGCTACACCGGGGAGCTGTTTTTT
TRBV4-3	-	TRBD1	TRBJ1-4	CASSQGQPTEKLFF	TGCGCCAGCAGCCAGGGACAGCCCACGGAAAAACTGTTTTTT
TRBV3-1/TRBV3-2	-	-	TRBJ1-1	CASSQDTAVNTEAFF	TGTGCCAGCAGCCAAGATACGGCGGTGAACACTGAAGCTTTCTTT
TRBV4-2	-	-	TRBJ1-5	CASSQEPGRYQPQHF	TGTGCCAGCAGCCAAGAGCCAGGGAGGTATCAGCCCCAGCATTTT
TRBV19	-	-	TRBJ1-5	CASSMGGGQPQHF	TGTGCCAGTAGTATGGGGGGTGGGCAGCCCCAGCATTTT
TRBV4-3	-	-	TRBJ2-2	CASSQEFMGGDTGELFF	TGCGCCAGCAGCCAAGAATTTATGGGCGGGGACACCGGGGAGCTGTTTTTT
TRBV18	-	TRBD2	TRBJ2-5	CASSLASGGSMKTQYF	TGTGCCAGCTCACTCGCTAGCGGGGGGTCGATGAAGACCCAGTACTTC
TRBV9	-	-	TRBJ1-3	CASSAPGEAGNTIYF	TGTGCCAGCAGCGCCCCAGGGGAAGCTGGAAACACCATATATTTT
TRBV6-6	-	-	TRBJ1-2	CASSPTLYGYTF	TGTGCCAGCAGCCCGACACTTTATGGCTACACCTTC
TRBV9	-	TRBD1	TRBJ1-6	CASSDNQGGHSPLHF	TGTGCCAGCAGCGACAACCAGGGGGGCCATTCACCCCTCCACTTT
TRBV7-2	few	-	TRBJ2-3	CASSGQGLNTDTQYF	TGTGCCAGCAGCGGACAGGGACTAAACACAGATACGCAGTATTTT
TRBV10-1	-	-	TRBJ2-7	CASSDSGSHEQYF	TGCGCCAGCAGTGATTCAGGGTCCCACGAGCAGTACTTC
TRBV5-4	-	-	TRBJ1-1	CASSLISDTEAFF	TGTGCCAGCAGCCTGATCTCAGACACTGAAGCTTTCTTT
TRBV7-7	-	TRBD2	TRBJ2-3	CASSLSLAGSGDTQYF	TGTGCCAGCAGCTTATCACTAGCGGGGAGTGGAGATACGCAGTATTTT
TRBV19	-	-	TRBJ1-2	CASRMLIVGIRDSEGNYGYTF	TGTGCCAGTAGAATGCTAATTGTGGGGATCCGGGACTCGGAGGGGAACTATGGCTACACCTTC
TRBV27	-	-	TRBJ2-1	CASSPFGRGNEQFF	TGTGCCAGCAGTCCCTTTGGACGGGGGAATGAGCAGTTCTTC
TRBV5-1	-	-	TRBJ1-6	CASSRTEQGSSYNSPLHF	TGCGCCAGCAGCCGGACAGAACAGGGCAGCTCCTATAATTCACCCCTCCACTTT
TRBV18	few	-	TRBJ2-7	CASSSGSLNSYEQYF	TGTGCCAGCTCGTCGGGGAGCTTAAACTCCTACGAGCAGTACTTC